The clone carrying this T cell receptor (beta chain) occurred many times. The antigen is undetermined. V shed 6 bases and J 0 bases; nucleotides not matched to a gene: 7. This CDR3 is 15 amino acids long. Germline lookup yields CDR1 MNHNS and CDR2 SASEGT. CDR3 regions were amplified by Arm-PCR using iRepertoire HTBI primers to build TCR beta libraries. Each CDR3 protein is one row after TCRdb ran MiXCR on the multiplex PCR reads. Among over 400,000 distinct CDR3 sequences, 12% to 15% were seen once, and the ten largest hold over 15%. These data are taken from a study of regulatory T cells in long-lasting Graves disease. Study-wide results and limits: Because few samples were included, accuracy may have been lower.

Noted time point: newly diagnosed GD, antithyroid drugs for less than 3 months. There was RNA extracted from PBMCs, and the TCR library was made from it. These data also featured in a second study, about T cells in Graves' hyperthyroidism and ophthalmopathy.

The receptor's source is a woman in her forties or fifties with Graves disease. The V call is TRBV6-1, the J call TRBJ1-2; 7 bases are a match to TRBD1. The sequencing here drew on peripheral blood mononuclear cells (PBMCs), taken at new diagnosis, from a patient treated with antithyroid drugs. The chain's CDR3 is CASRSTGDTNYGYTF. The CDR3 DNA follows: TGTGCCAGCAGATCAACAGGGGATACTAACTATGGCTACACCTTC.